This TCR beta chain is drawn from a study of T cells in Graves' hyperthyroidism and ophthalmopathy. Findings and limits, study-wide: Peripheral blood also featured most of the thyroid clonotypes expanded above 0.001.

There were TCR beta CDR3 regions amplified from RNA transcripts. First-round RT-PCR of the TCR CDR3 relied on the HTBI primer set. Each CDR3 protein gets one entry after TCRdb re-called the multiplex PCR reads with MiXCR. The sample lists more than 350,000 distinct CDR3 sequences, roughly 15% occurring once. In germline, CDR1 is SGHDT, CDR2 YYEEEE. The trim removed 7 bases at V and 8 bases at J, leaving 13 bases unmatched. The length of the CDR3 is 14 residues. This clonotype has more than one count but fewer than ten. Its cognate antigen is unknown. Fresh peripheral blood, 10 ml, yielded the PBMCs. The origin of this receptor is a woman in her sixties with Graves' ophthalmopathy. This chain uses TRBV5-6 with TRBJ1-2, with 8 bases lining up with TRBD1. Material for sequencing was blood. CDR3 nucleotide sequence: TGTGCCAGCCTTGGACAGGGTCGTTTAGAAGGCTACACCTTC. Translated: CASLGQGRLEGYTF.